Following are 13 T cell receptor beta chains from one sample sequenced in a study of blood T cell repertoires in COVID-19. Profiling relied on immunoSEQ multiplex PCR, and the TCRdb table lists in-frame clones only, not all of them. The sample carries around 280,000 clones, around 87% recorded once. Sample: PBMCs or T cells enriched from blood (not recorded which). The receptor source for this set is a woman aged 18 to 35 with acute COVID-19.

Only one count was recorded for this clone. V gene TRBV6-2 or TRBV6-3 combines with J gene TRBJ1-4; D is unclear. Looked up from germline, CDR1 is MNHEY and CDR2 is SVGEGT. The CDR3 covers 14 residues. V shed 0 bases and J shed 14 bases, with 16 bases lying between them. In DNA, the CDR3 is TGTGCCAGCAGTTACTCGAACCGGGCGGGAAACCTGTTTTTT. It yields the protein CASSYSNRAGNLFF.

This chain joins TRBV18 and TRBJ2-3; 9 bases are shared with TRBD1. CDR1 KGHSH and CDR2 LQKENI come from the germline V gene. Losses at the gene ends were 1 base for V and 4 bases for J; bases not matched to a gene: 6. This CDR3 spans 16 amino acids. CDR3 region: CASSPRQGVVSDTQYF. The CDR3 nucleotides read TGTGCCAGCTCACCACGACAGGGGGTAGTGTCAGATACGCAGTATTTT.

As for this clone: One end of the junction is discordant with germline, which a read error may explain. The V call is TRBV6-5, the J call TRBJ1-1; 8 bases fit TRBD1. Germline V gives CDR1 MNHEY, CDR2 SVGAGI. The CDR3 has 15 amino acids. The CDR3 DNA follows: TGTGCCAGTAGTTCGGGGCGGCAGGGGGCCACTGAAGCTTTCTTT. It encodes CASSSGRQGATEAFF.

The V call is TRBV13, the J call TRBJ2-1; TRBD2 aligns across 10 bases. CDR1 is PRHDT, CDR2 FYEKMQ, per germline (reference sequence). V lost 11 bases to trimming and J lost 9 bases; unmatched junction nucleotides: 7. This CDR3 has 12 amino acids. CDR3 amino acids: CARSGRAPEQFF. DNA of the CDR3: TGTGCCCGAAGCGGGAGGGCCCCTGAGCAGTTCTTC.

The chain uses TRBV3-1 (or the pseudogene TRBV3-2) and TRBJ2-7, with 13 bases identical to TRBD2. V shed 1 base, J shed 3 bases, and the junction held 9 bases outside the gene matches. The V gene's germline CDR1 is LGHDT and CDR2 YNNKEL (reference sequence). This CDR3 spans 18 amino acids. The CDR3 protein is CASSQAGWGLAGNYEQYF. The CDR3 DNA reads as TGTGCCAGCAGCCAAGCAGGTTGGGGACTAGCGGGGAACTACGAGCAGTACTTC.

This chain connects TRBV5-6 to TRBJ1-1; the D is unclear. Trimming left V 0 bases short and J 2 bases short, with 8 bases between. The CDR3 is 14 residues long. Germline CDR1 reads SGHDT; CDR2 reads YYEEEE. As DNA, the CDR3 is TGTGCCAGCAGCTTGGACGACATAAACACTGAAGCTTTCTTT. The encoded protein is CASSLDDINTEAFF.

This clone has just one count. CDR3 bases: TGTGCCATCAGTGAGAGGACAGGTTTCTCCTATAATTCACCCCTCCACTTT. Its protein product is CAISERTGFSYNSPLHF. The chain recombines TRBV10-3 with TRBJ1-6, with 7 bases matching TRBD1. After removal of 2 bases from V and 0 bases from J, the junction contained 4 bases not matched to a gene. Per germline, CDR1 ENHRY and CDR2 SYGVKD. CDR3 length: 17 residues.

The V and J genes are TRBV5-8 and TRBJ2-3; a possible D gene is TRBD1 (6 bases). V lost 0 bases, J lost 1 base, and 18 bases lay in between. Germline V gene lookup returns CDR1 SGHTS and CDR2 YDEGEE. The CDR3 runs to 18 residues. CDR3 sequence (DNA): TGTGCCAGCAGCTTGGGTTGGGCCCGGGGACAAGGCACAGATACGCAGTATTTT. It codes for CASSLGWARGQGTDTQYF. Complete variable domain (other parts from reference TRBV5-8 and TRBJ2-3): EAGVTQSPTHLIKTRGQQATLRCSPISGHTSVYWYQQALGLGLQFLLWYDEGEERNRGNFPPRFSGRQFPNYSSELNVNALELEDSALYLCASSLGWARGQGTDTQYFGPGTRLTVL.

The J gene is TRBJ2-1, the V gene TRBV4-3; 14 positions match TRBD2. Trimming at V came to 1 base and at J to 12 bases, leaving 5 bases not matched to a gene. This CDR3 is built from 15 residues. Germline CDR1 reads LGHNA; CDR2 reads YSLEER. CDR3 region: CASSQGLAGGPGQFF. The CDR3 DNA reads TGCGCCAGCAGCCAAGGACTAGCGGGAGGGCCAGGGCAGTTCTTC.

Remarks on this clone: The junction differs from germline at one of its ends, possibly a read error. V and J are TRBV7-9 and TRBJ2-1; D possibly corresponds to TRBD1 (5 bases). This CDR3 contains 14 residues. Germline loops: CDR1 SEHNR, CDR2 FQNEAQ (reference sequence). This chain's CDR3 is CASRGRVSSNEQFF. The CDR3 coding sequence is TGTGCCAGCAGGGGCAGGGTGTCCTCCAATGAGCAGTTCTTC. The complete variable domain, with remaining parts taken from reference TRBV7-9 and TRBJ2-1, reads DTGVSQNPRHKITKRGQNVTFRCDPISEHNRLYWYRQTLGQGPEFLTYFQNEAQLEKSRLLSDRFSAERPKGSFSTLEIQRTEQGDSAMYLCASRGRVSSNEQFFGPGTRLTVL.

V gene TRBV6-2 or TRBV6-3 combines with J gene TRBJ2-3; 12 bases align to TRBD2. Per germline, CDR1 MNHEY and CDR2 SVGEGT. The junction had 7 bases not matched to a gene; V was cut back by 5 bases and J by 7 bases. CDR3 length: 15 residues. As DNA, the CDR3 is TGTGCCAGCAGTGCCGGACTAGCGGGAAGGTATACGCAGTATTTT. Translated: CASSAGLAGRYTQYF.

The chain combines TRBV30 with TRBJ1-1; D remains unclear. The germline V gene has CDR1 GTSNPN and CDR2 SVGIG (reference sequence). CDR3 length: 14 amino acids. Trimming stripped 1 base from V and 0 bases from J, with 9 bases between. CDR3 sequence reads: CAWSGLLMNTEAFF. In DNA, the CDR3 is TGTGCCTGGAGTGGACTGTTGATGAACACTGAAGCTTTCTTT.

This rearrangement joins TRBV5-4 to TRBJ2-7; 7 bases map to TRBD1. Trimming removed 6 bases from V and 3 bases from J; junction bases left unmatched: 6. CDR1 and CDR2 (germline): SGHNT, YYREEE (reference sequence). The CDR3 covers 13 residues. The CDR3 bases are TGTGCCAGCAACCTACAGGGGAACTACGAGCAGTACTTC. It specifies CASNLQGNYEQYF.